These T cell receptor beta chains were read from a single sample in a study of shared clonotypes between healthy human individuals. Generated by immunoSEQ multiplex PCR, the TCRdb table keeps only in-frame clones and is missing some. Of roughly 2.2 million clones in the sample, around 92% were seen once. Input material: naive CD4+ T cells from PBMCs. All receptors come from a man between 18 and 29 years old in good health. Some clones in this sample may be carry-over from other donors' samples. Both conserved end residues are part of each CDR3. Fields, in order: D gene, J gene, clone size, V gene, CDR3 protein, CDR3 DNA. A D gene is named only where the DNA matches it firmly. A clone size is listed for some rows: how often the clone was seen (once, few, many), or a class if it is expanded.

TRBD2 TRBJ2-5 - TRBV30 CACPGLQQETQYF TGTGCCTGCCCGGGACTACAGCAAGAGACCCAGTACTTC
TRBD1 TRBJ1-1 - TRBV5-4 CASSTIRGGNTEAFF TGTGCCAGCAGCACCATCAGGGGGGGGAACACTGAAGCTTTCTTT
- TRBJ2-2 - TRBV11-1 CASSFQEDTGELFF TGTGCCAGCAGCTTTCAGGAGGACACCGGGGAGCTGTTTTTT
TRBD1 TRBJ2-3 - TRBV11-2 CASSPVGQGAFGLDTQYF TGTGCCAGCAGCCCGGTCGGACAGGGGGCTTTTGGACTGGATACGCAGTATTTT
- TRBJ1-5 - TRBV28 CASRYGTQGGNQPQHF TGTGCCAGCAGATATGGGACACAGGGTGGCAATCAGCCCCAGCATTTT
TRBD2 TRBJ2-3 - TRBV11-3 CASSFRLAGNTDTQYF TGTGCCAGCAGCTTTCGGCTAGCGGGAAACACAGATACGCAGTATTTT
- TRBJ2-3 - TRBV15 CATSSVPDFRDTQYF TGTGCCACCAGCAGTGTCCCCGACTTTCGAGATACGCAGTATTTT
- TRBJ2-1 - TRBV27 CASSLRPGSYNEQFF TGTGCCAGCAGTTTGAGGCCTGGCTCCTACAATGAGCAGTTCTTC
- TRBJ2-7 - TRBV19 CASSRGTIFYEQYF TGTGCCAGTAGTAGGGGGACAATCTTCTACGAGCAGTACTTC
TRBD1 TRBJ1-1 - TRBV18 CASSGPTGGSAFF TGTGCCAGCTCAGGGCCGACAGGGGGATCAGCTTTCTTT
TRBD1 TRBJ2-7 - TRBV11-2 CASSTGTGYLYEQYF TGTGCCAGCAGTACCGGGACAGGGTACCTCTACGAGCAGTACTTC
- TRBJ2-5 - TRBV18 CASSPGSKGPQETQYF TGTGCCAGCTCACCGGGGTCGAAGGGGCCTCAAGAGACCCAGTACTTC
- TRBJ1-3 - TRBV9 CASSVTGSGNTIYF TGTGCCAGCAGCGTAACGGGGTCTGGAAACACCATATATTTT
- TRBJ2-5 - TRBV5-1 CASSLASFANLQETQYF TGCGCCAGCAGCTTGGCCAGTTTCGCCAACCTACAAGAGACCCAGTACTTC
TRBD1 TRBJ1-1 - TRBV5-1 CASSLQGAPEAFF TGCGCCAGCAGCTTGCAGGGGGCCCCTGAAGCTTTCTTT
TRBD2 TRBJ2-1 - TRBV9 CASSVGSLAVSYNEQFF TGTGCCAGCAGCGTAGGGAGTCTAGCGGTCTCCTACAATGAGCAGTTCTTC
TRBD1 TRBJ1-2 - TRBV19 CASSDRDRGLRAYGYTF TGTGCCAGCTCGGACCGGGACAGGGGGCTGAGGGCCTATGGCTACACCTTC
TRBD1 TRBJ2-3 - TRBV7-3 CASSQAGGITDTQYF TGTGCCAGCAGCCAGGCAGGGGGTATCACAGATACGCAGTATTTT
- TRBJ1-5 - TRBV29-1 CSVGDRPNQPQHF TGCAGCGTTGGAGACAGACCCAATCAGCCCCAGCATTTT
- TRBJ2-2 - TRBV7-2 CASSPQWGDTGELFF TGTGCCAGCAGCCCCCAATGGGGAGACACCGGGGAGCTGTTTTTT
- TRBJ1-4 - TRBV10-3 CAISNQGNEKLFF TGTGCCATCAGTAACCAGGGGAATGAAAAACTGTTTTTT
- TRBJ1-3 - TRBV28 CASGGGLGSGNTIYF TGTGCCAGTGGTGGGGGACTGGGTTCTGGAAACACCATATATTTT
- TRBJ2-5 - TRBV7-2 CASSLARNQETQYF TGTGCCAGCAGCTTAGCCCGCAACCAAGAGACCCAGTACTTC
- TRBJ1-2 - TRBV5-1 CASSLSGDVWDGYTF TGCGCCAGCAGCTTGTCAGGGGACGTTTGGGATGGCTACACCTTC
- TRBJ2-1 - TRBV28 CASSFSVGNEQFF TGTGCCAGCAGTTTTTCGGTCGGGAATGAGCAGTTCTTC
TRBD2 TRBJ2-2 - TRBV13 CASSLRKRGNTGELFF TGTGCCAGCAGCCTCCGGAAGCGGGGGAACACCGGGGAGCTGTTTTTT
TRBD2 TRBJ2-7 - TRBV2 CASRDAASGRMKYEQYF TGTGCCAGCAGAGATGCGGCTAGCGGGAGGATGAAGTACGAGCAGTACTTC
- TRBJ2-1 - TRBV5-1 CASSQGLRSSYNEQFF TGCGCCAGCAGCCAAGGACTGCGGAGCTCCTACAATGAGCAGTTCTTC
- TRBJ2-5 - TRBV5-1 CASSFTGIETQYF TGCGCCAGCAGCTTCACGGGAATAGAGACCCAGTACTTC
TRBD1 TRBJ2-7 - TRBV5-1 CASSLAPPDRGYEQYF TGCGCCAGCAGCTTGGCCCCCCCGGACAGGGGCTACGAGCAGTACTTC
- TRBJ1-1 - TRBV29-1 CSVLRDRDTEAFF TGCAGCGTGTTACGGGATAGGGACACTGAAGCTTTCTTT
TRBD1 TRBJ1-2 - TRBV28 CASSQGALPNYGYTF TGTGCCAGCAGTCAGGGGGCACTACCTAACTATGGCTACACCTTC
TRBD2 TRBJ2-3 - TRBV7-8 CASSLARGRERRGTDTQYF TGTGCCAGCAGCTTAGCCCGGGGGAGGGAGAGACGAGGCACAGATACGCAGTATTTT
TRBD1 TRBJ2-7 - TRBV6-5 CASSYTGQGPSEQYF TGTGCCAGCAGTTACACGGGACAGGGTCCGTCTGAGCAGTACTTC
TRBD2 TRBJ2-3 - TRBV5-1 CASSLPGLAGVTDTQYF TGCGCCAGCAGCTTGCCGGGACTAGCGGGAGTTACAGATACGCAGTATTTT
- TRBJ2-7 - TRBV28 CASSFPQGPSYEQYF TGTGCCAGCAGTTTCCCGCAGGGCCCATCCTACGAGCAGTACTTC
- TRBJ1-2 few TRBV28 CASSLGSYGYTF TGTGCCAGCAGTTTGGGGAGCTATGGCTACACCTTC
TRBD1 TRBJ1-1 - TRBV7-9 CASSLAPGGQTEAFF TGTGCCAGCAGCTTAGCACCAGGGGGTCAGACTGAAGCTTTCTTT
- TRBJ2-7 - TRBV23-1 CASSFSYEQYF TGCGCCAGCAGTTTCTCCTACGAGCAGTACTTC
- TRBJ1-6 - TRBV4-1 CASSQGVRDSPLHF TGCGCCAGCAGCCAAGGGGTGAGGGATTCACCCCTCCACTTT
- TRBJ1-4 once TRBV29-1 CSAKYEKLFF TGCAGCGCCAAGTATGAAAAACTGTTTTTT
TRBD1 TRBJ2-1 - TRBV7-2 CASSLSHGTGNEQFF TGTGCCAGCAGCCTTAGCCACGGGACAGGCAATGAGCAGTTCTTC
TRBD1 TRBJ2-2 - TRBV10-3 CAIKGGQGANTGELFF TGTGCCATCAAGGGGGGACAGGGTGCGAACACCGGGGAGCTGTTTTTT
TRBD1 TRBJ2-1 - TRBV6-9 CASSGAGGYNEQFF TGTGCCAGCTCCGGGGCAGGGGGCTACAATGAGCAGTTCTTC
TRBD2 TRBJ2-5 once TRBV5-5 CASSLAGTSVQTQYF TGTGCCAGCAGCTTGGCCGGGACTAGCGTCCAGACCCAGTACTTC
TRBD2 TRBJ2-3 - TRBV19 CASSTRLAGGGDTQYF TGTGCCAGTAGTACTCGACTAGCGGGAGGGGGAGATACGCAGTATTTT
- TRBJ1-4 - TRBV10-3 CAIGAPNEKLFF TGTGCCATTGGGGCCCCTAATGAAAAACTGTTTTTT
TRBD1 TRBJ1-5 - TRBV19 CASSIGTTGFHQPQHF TGTGCCAGTAGTATAGGCACGACAGGGTTCCATCAGCCCCAGCATTTT
- TRBJ1-5 once TRBV28 CASSLGGYSNQPQHF TGTGCCAGCAGTTTGGGTGGGTATAGCAATCAGCCCCAGCATTTT
TRBD1 TRBJ1-1 - TRBV7-2 CASSFSGGGYTEAFF TGTGCCAGCAGCTTTTCAGGGGGCGGGTACACTGAAGCTTTCTTT
- TRBJ1-1 few TRBV20-1 CSASRREEAFF TGCAGTGCTAGCCGCAGGGAGGAAGCTTTCTTT
TRBD2 TRBJ2-7 - TRBV4-2 CASSQDSSGYEQYF TGTGCCAGCAGCCAAGATTCTAGCGGCTACGAGCAGTACTTC
TRBD1 TRBJ1-2 - TRBV5-6 CASSGFPGQGFSNYGYTF TGTGCCAGCAGCGGGTTTCCGGGACAGGGGTTTTCTAACTATGGCTACACCTTC
- TRBJ2-1 - TRBV11-2 CASSSHNEQFF TGTGCCAGCAGCTCGCACAATGAGCAGTTCTTC
- TRBJ2-1 - TRBV11-3 CASSLVPGVEQFF TGTGCCAGCAGCTTAGTACCGGGAGTTGAGCAGTTCTTC
- TRBJ2-3 - TRBV7-2 CASSLTAGPGTDTQYF TGTGCCAGCAGCTTAACGGCGGGGCCCGGCACAGATACGCAGTATTTT
TRBD1 TRBJ1-1 - TRBV2 CASSEYNRGRTEAFF TGTGCCAGCAGTGAATACAACAGGGGAAGGACTGAAGCTTTCTTT
TRBD2 TRBJ2-3 - TRBV5-4 CASSLATSGSTDTQYF TGTGCCAGCAGCTTGGCCACTAGCGGGAGTACAGATACGCAGTATTTT
- TRBJ2-3 - TRBV19 CASSIVSGSTDTQYF TGTGCCAGTAGTATAGTCTCGGGGAGCACAGATACGCAGTATTTT
- TRBJ1-1 - TRBV7-3 CASSADGRNTEAFF TGTGCTAGCAGCGCAGACGGACGGAACACTGAAGCTTTCTTT